The 8 T cell receptor beta chains given below trace back to one sample, sequenced in a study of T cell changes during pregnancy in multiple sclerosis. The assay was immunoSEQ multiplex PCR, and TCRdb's table has in-frame clones only and misses some. The sample records around 65,000 clones, around nine tenths being singletons. Source: peripheral blood, taken in the third trimester of pregnancy. Receptors were obtained from a female donor in good health, enrolled as a control in a pregnancy study.

The chain couples TRBV13 to TRBJ1-4, with a weak D call TRBD1 (6 bases). Germline V lookup: CDR1 PRHDT, CDR2 FYEKMQ (reference sequence). The CDR3 spans 15 residues. V was clipped by 4 bases and J by 5 bases, with 14 bases between them. CDR3 loop: CASSYGTQYNEKLFF. In DNA, the CDR3 is TGTGCCAGCAGCTATGGGACACAATACAATGAAAAACTGTTTTTT.

The chain employs TRBV7-3 and TRBJ1-6, with a tentative D call TRBD1 (6 bases). V lost 2 bases and J lost 7, with 12 bases in between. Per the germline V gene, CDR1 is SGHTA and CDR2 is FQGTGA. The CDR3 has 15 amino acids. As DNA, the CDR3 is TGTGCCAGCAGCTTAGGGTCGGGGACAAATTCACCCCTCCACTTT. Its protein product is CASSLGSGTNSPLHF.

The chain has TRBV28 and TRBJ1-3, with a weak D call TRBD1 (6 bases). Germline values: CDR1 MDHEN, CDR2 SYDVKM. The CDR3 covers 16 residues. V lost 6 bases to trimming and J lost 1 base, with 16 bases between them. CDR3 loop: CASSPQGRASGNTIYF. The CDR3, as DNA: TGTGCCAGCAGCCCCCAGGGGCGAGCGTCTGGAAACACCATATATTTT.

The chain joins TRBV9 to TRBJ2-3; 11 positions match TRBD2. The CDR3 spans 15 residues. V was clipped by 0 bases and J by 4 bases; unmatched bases: 1. The V gene's germline CDR1 is SGDLS and CDR2 YYNGEE. The CDR3 sequence is CASSVVAGGADTQYF. The CDR3 coding sequence is TGTGCCAGCAGCGTAGTAGCGGGGGGGGCAGATACGCAGTATTTT.

V usage is TRBV6-1 and J usage is TRBJ2-7, with 8 bases that match TRBD1. J gave up 5 bases and V 3 bases, and 12 bases lay outside the gene matches. The germline CDR1 and CDR2 sequences are MNHNS and SASEGT. The CDR3 covers 16 residues. CDR3 sequence: CASSEGWGQGANEQYF. For the CDR3, the DNA is TGTGCCAGCAGTGAGGGGTGGGGGCAGGGGGCCAACGAGCAGTACTTC.

The rearrangement links TRBV5-6 to TRBJ2-1; TRBD1 aligns across 9 bases. The junction had 11 bases not matched to a gene; V was cut back by 4 bases and J by 6 bases. The CDR3 spans 16 residues. Looked up from germline, CDR1 is SGHDT and CDR2 is YYEEEE. The CDR3 here is CASSPTGTGLFNEQFF. DNA of the CDR3: TGTGCCAGCAGCCCAACCGGGACAGGGTTATTCAATGAGCAGTTCTTC. Full variable domain (rest looked up from reference TRBV5-6 and TRBJ2-1): DAGVTQSPTHLIKTRGQQVTLRCSPKSGHDTVSWYQQALGQGPQFIFQYYEEEERQRGNFPDRFSGHQFPNYSSELNVNALLLGDSALYLCASSPTGTGLFNEQFFGPGTRLTVL.

The gene calls are TRBV11-2 and TRBJ1-5, with D maybe TRBD1 (5 bases). The CDR3 has 12 amino acids. The V and J ends lost 1 base and 8 bases respectively, with 6 bases between them. Germline V lookup: CDR1 SGHAT, CDR2 FQNNGV. The CDR3 DNA sequence: TGTGCCAGCAGCTTAGGGGGGGAGCCCCAGCATTTT. Amino acids: CASSLGGEPQHF.

The chain employs TRBV5-1 and TRBJ2-2; the match to TRBD2 covers 8 bases. Germline V CDR1 and CDR2: SGHRS, YFSETQ. This CDR3 comprises 15 residues. The junction had 2 bases not matched to a gene; V was cut back by 0 bases and J by 4 bases. The CDR3 sequence: CASSLGGGRTGELFF. The CDR3 DNA is TGCGCCAGCAGCTTGGGCGGGGGGCGCACCGGGGAGCTGTTTTTT. The whole variable domain, filled in from reference TRBV5-1 and TRBJ2-2, reads KAGVTQTPRYLIKTRGQQVTLSCSPISGHRSVSWYQQTPGQGLQFLFEYFSETQRNKGNFPGRFSGRQFSNSRSEMNVSTLELGDSALYLCASSLGGGRTGELFFGEGSRLTVL.